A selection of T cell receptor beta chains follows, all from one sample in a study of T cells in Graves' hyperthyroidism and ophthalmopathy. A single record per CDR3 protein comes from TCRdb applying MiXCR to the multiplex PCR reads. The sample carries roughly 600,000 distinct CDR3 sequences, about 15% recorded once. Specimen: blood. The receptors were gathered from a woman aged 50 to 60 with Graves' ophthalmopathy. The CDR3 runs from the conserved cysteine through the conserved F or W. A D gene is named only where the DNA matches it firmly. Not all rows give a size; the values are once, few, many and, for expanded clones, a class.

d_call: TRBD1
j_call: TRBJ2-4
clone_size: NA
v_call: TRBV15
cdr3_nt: TGTGCCACCAGCAAGGGCAGGGGGCCCAAAAACATTCAGTACTTC
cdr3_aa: CATSKGRGPKNIQYF

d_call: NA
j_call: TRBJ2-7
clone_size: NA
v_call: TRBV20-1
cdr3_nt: TGCAGTGCTAGAGCCACCGATTCCTACGAGCAGTACTTC
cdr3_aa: CSARATDSYEQYF

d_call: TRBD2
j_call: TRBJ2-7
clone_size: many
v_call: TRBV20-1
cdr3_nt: TGCAGTGCTAGTCGAAGCGGGGCCTACGAGCAGTACTTC
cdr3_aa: CSASRSGAYEQYF

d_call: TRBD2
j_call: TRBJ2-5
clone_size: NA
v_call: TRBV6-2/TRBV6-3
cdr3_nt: TGTGCCAGCAGTTACTTAACTAGCGGTGGGGAGACCCAGTACTTC
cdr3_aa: CASSYLTSGGETQYF

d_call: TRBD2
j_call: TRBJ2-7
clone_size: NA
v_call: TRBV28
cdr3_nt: TGTGCCAGCAGGGGTAGCGGGAGTCCTGACGAGCAGTACTTC
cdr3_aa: CASRGSGSPDEQYF

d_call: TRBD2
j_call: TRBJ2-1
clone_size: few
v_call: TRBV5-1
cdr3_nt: TGCGCCAGCAGATATAGCGGGGCCCTCAATGAGCAGTTCTTC
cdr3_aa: CASRYSGALNEQFF

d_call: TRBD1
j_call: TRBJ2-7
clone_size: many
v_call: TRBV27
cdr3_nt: TGTGCCAGCAGTTTAGCTGAGGGGGCGTACGAGCAGTACTTC
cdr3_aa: CASSLAEGAYEQYF

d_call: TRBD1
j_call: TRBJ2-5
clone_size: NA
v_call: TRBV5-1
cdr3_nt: TGCGCCAGCAGCCCCGGTCCCGGGACAGGGTCCCCCAAGACCCAGTACTTC
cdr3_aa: CASSPGPGTGSPKTQYF

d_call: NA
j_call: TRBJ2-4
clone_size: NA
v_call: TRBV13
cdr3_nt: TGTGCCAGCAGCCCCGGGCCCGCGGCCAAAAACATTCAGTACTTC
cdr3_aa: CASSPGPAAKNIQYF

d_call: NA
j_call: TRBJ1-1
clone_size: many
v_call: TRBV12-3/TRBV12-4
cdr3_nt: TGTGCCAGCAGTTTCAGCTTGGCAGTTGAAGCTTTCTTT
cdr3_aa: CASSFSLAVEAFF

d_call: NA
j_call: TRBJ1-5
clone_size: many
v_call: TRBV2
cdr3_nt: TGTGCCAGCAGTGCTCAGGGAATACATCAGCCCCAGCATTTT
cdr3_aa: CASSAQGIHQPQHF

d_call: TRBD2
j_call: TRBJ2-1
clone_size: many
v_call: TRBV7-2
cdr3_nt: TGTGCCAGCAGCCGAGAGGCGGGAGCTTCCGATGAGCAGTTCTTC
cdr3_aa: CASSREAGASDEQFF

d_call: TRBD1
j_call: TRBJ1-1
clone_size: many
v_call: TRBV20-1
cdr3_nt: TGCAGTGCGCCGACCCGACAGGGCCTGAAGACTGAAGCTTTCTTT
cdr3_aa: CSAPTRQGLKTEAFF

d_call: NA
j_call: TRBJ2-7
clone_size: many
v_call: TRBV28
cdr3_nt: TGTGCCAGCAGTTTTTACGGCTACGAGCAGTACTTC
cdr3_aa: CASSFYGYEQYF

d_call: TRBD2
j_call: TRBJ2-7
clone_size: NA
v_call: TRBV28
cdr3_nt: TGTGCCGGCAGAAAGTTCTTGAGCGGGAGGGCCGGCTACGAGCAGTACTTC
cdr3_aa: CAGRKFLSGRAGYEQYF

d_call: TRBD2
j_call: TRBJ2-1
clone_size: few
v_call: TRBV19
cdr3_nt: TGTGCCAGTAGAAACCCCGGGACTAGCGGGAGTGGGTCCTACAATGAGCAGTTCTTC
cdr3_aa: CASRNPGTSGSGSYNEQFF

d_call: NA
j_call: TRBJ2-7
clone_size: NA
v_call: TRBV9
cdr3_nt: TGTGCCAGCAGCGTAGCAGGTAGCGGGACAGACTACGAGCAGTACTTC
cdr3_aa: CASSVAGSGTDYEQYF

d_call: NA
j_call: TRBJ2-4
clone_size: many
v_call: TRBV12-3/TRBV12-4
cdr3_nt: TGTGCCAGCAGCCTCAGCAGTGCCGGAAACATTCAGTACTTC
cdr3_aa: CASSLSSAGNIQYF

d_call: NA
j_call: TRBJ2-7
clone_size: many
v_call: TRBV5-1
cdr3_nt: TGCGCCAGCAGCTTTGGTACAGGGCTATACGAGCAGTACTTC
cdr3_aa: CASSFGTGLYEQYF

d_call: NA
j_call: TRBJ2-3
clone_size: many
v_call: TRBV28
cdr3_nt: TGTGCCAGCAGTTTACCTGTAGCAGATACGCAGTATTTT
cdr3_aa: CASSLPVADTQYF

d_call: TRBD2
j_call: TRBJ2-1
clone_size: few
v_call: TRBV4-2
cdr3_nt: TGTGCCAGCAGCCAAGCACTAGCGATTTACAATGAGCAGTTCTTC
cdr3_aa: CASSQALAIYNEQFF

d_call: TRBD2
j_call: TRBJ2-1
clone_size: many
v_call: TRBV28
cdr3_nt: TGTGCCAGCAGTCCCTCTACTAGCGGGTACAATGAGCAGTTCTTC
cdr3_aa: CASSPSTSGYNEQFF

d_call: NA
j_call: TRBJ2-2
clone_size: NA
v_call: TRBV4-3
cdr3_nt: TGCGCCAGCAGCCAAGAAGGAGCCCTATGGGCCGGGGAGCTGTTTTTT
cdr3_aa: CASSQEGALWAGELFF

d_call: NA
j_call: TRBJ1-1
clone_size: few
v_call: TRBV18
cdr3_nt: TGTGCCAGCTCACCAGAACTGGGGGGCTACATTGAAGCTTTCTTT
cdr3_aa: CASSPELGGYIEAFF

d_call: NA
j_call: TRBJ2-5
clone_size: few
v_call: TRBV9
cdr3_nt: TGTGCCAGCAGCGTAGAGGCAGGGCAGAAAGAGACCCAGTACTTC
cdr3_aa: CASSVEAGQKETQYF

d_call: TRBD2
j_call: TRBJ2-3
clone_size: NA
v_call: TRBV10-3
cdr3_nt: TGTGCCATCAGTGGTAGCCGCGGGCTAGCGGGAGAGGGGGGTCTCACAGATACGCAGTATTTT
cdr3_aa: CAISGSRGLAGEGGLTDTQYF

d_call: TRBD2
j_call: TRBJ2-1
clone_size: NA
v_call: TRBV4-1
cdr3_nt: TGCGCCAGCAGCCAAGAGCCAGCAGGGACTACCTACAATGAGCAGTTCTTC
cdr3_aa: CASSQEPAGTTYNEQFF

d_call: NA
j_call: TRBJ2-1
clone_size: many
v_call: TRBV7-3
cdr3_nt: TGTGCCAGCAGCTTACGGGCCTGGGGGTCCTACAATGAGCAGTTCTTC
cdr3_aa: CASSLRAWGSYNEQFF

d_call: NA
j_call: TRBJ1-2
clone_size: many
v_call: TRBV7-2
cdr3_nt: TGTGCCAGCAGCTTAATCGCGGACTATGGCTACACCTTC
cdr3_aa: CASSLIADYGYTF